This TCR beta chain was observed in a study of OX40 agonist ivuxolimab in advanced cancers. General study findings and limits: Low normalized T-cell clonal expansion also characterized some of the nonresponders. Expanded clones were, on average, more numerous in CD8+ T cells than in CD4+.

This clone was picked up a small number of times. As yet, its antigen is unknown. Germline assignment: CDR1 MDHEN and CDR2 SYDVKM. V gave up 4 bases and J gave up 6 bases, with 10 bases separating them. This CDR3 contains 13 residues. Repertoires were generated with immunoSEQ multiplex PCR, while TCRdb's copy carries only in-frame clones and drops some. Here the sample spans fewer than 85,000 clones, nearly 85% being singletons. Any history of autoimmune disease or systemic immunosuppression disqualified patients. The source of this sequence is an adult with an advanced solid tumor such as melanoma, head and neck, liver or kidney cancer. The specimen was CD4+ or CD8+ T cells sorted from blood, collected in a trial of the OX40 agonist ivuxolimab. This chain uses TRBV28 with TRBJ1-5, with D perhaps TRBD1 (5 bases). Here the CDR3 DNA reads TGTGCCAGCAGTTGGGACTGGGGTCAGCCCCAGCATTTT. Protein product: CASSWDWGQPQHF.